This TCR beta chain was sequenced during a study of T cell repertoires in cytomegalovirus infection. Overall study: Indicated by public TCR beta signatures were CMV infection and matching HLA type. Study conclusions and caveats: People with CMV and the relevant HLA were identified by cumulative public TCR beta family frequency.

Of note for this clonotype: Its antigen remains unknown.

Using its own MiXCR run on the reads, TCRdb lists one record per CDR3 protein. The sample has about 920,000 distinct CDR3 sequences, roughly 30% seen once. The source is a human donor in good health (CMV status not recorded). Some clones in this sample may be carry-over from other donors' samples. The specimen was cultured CD8+ T cells from PBMCs, collected from culture after CMV antigen stimulation.

The CDR3 DNA is TGTGCCAGCAGCGCCTCGGGGACTTCGGAGCAGTTCTTC. It translates to CASSASGTSEQFF. This chain uses TRBV9 with TRBJ2-1; a weak D match, TRBD2 (6 bases). Trimming pared 3 bases from V and 10 bases from J, leaving 14 bases between. Germline CDR1 SGDLS, CDR2 YYNGEE. The CDR3 runs to 13 residues.